Listed below are T cell receptor beta chains from one sample, sequenced in a study of T-cell reconstitution after alpha-beta-depleted transplantation in children. Each CDR3 protein gets one entry after TCRdb re-called the PCR reads with MiXCR. The sample has around 600,000 distinct CDR3 sequences, about 10% seen once. This material consisted of PBMCs from the stem cell graft donor, taken from the stem cell graft. These receptors were collected from a human donor who donated a stem cell graft to a child with acute myeloid leukemia. Each CDR3 is given with its conserved first and last residue. The order of the fields is J gene, V gene, D gene, clone size, CDR3 DNA, CDR3 protein. The D gene is left open where the match is weak. Not all rows give a size; the values are once, few, many and, for expanded clones, a class.

TRBJ2-1	TRBV15	TRBD2	many	TGTGCCACCAGCACCTTTAGCGGGATTGTTGAGCAGTTCTTC	CATSTFSGIVEQFF
TRBJ2-1	TRBV4-3	TRBD2	few	TGCGCCAGCAGCCAAGCATTGACTAGCGGGAAATCGAGGGAGCAGTTCTTC	CASSQALTSGKSREQFF
TRBJ2-5	TRBV24-1	NA	many	TGTGCCACCAGTGATAGCGGCAAGACAAAAGAGACCCAGTACTTC	CATSDSGKTKETQYF
TRBJ1-6	TRBV10-3	NA	many	TGTGCCATCAGTGAGTCGACCGCGACACCCCTCCACTTT	CAISESTATPLHF
TRBJ2-1	TRBV5-8	TRBD2	NA	TGTGCCAGCAGCCCGACTTCTAGCGGGAGAGAGTTCTTTGAGCAGTTCTTC	CASSPTSSGREFFEQFF
TRBJ2-3	TRBV29-1	NA	NA	TGCAGCGTCCCCGGGGCAGATACGCAGTATTTT	CSVPGADTQYF
TRBJ2-7	TRBV4-3	NA	many	TGCGCCAGCAGCCAAGAAGCGACTACCGTACGGGAGCAGTACTTC	CASSQEATTVREQYF
TRBJ1-2	TRBV28	NA	NA	TGTGCCAGCAGTTTGGTGGCTAACTATGGCTACACCTTC	CASSLVANYGYTF
TRBJ2-1	TRBV29-1	NA	NA	TGCAGCGTTACAACAGACTCCTACAATGAGCAGTTCTTC	CSVTTDSYNEQFF
TRBJ2-1	TRBV20-1	TRBD2	NA	TGCAGTGCTCATCCACTAGCGGGGGACTTGCGTGAGCAGTTCTTC	CSAHPLAGDLREQFF
TRBJ2-7	TRBV28	TRBD1	many	TGTGCCAGCAGTTTTCTACAGGGGGCGGGAGAGCAGTACTTC	CASSFLQGAGEQYF
TRBJ2-7	TRBV29-1	TRBD2	NA	TGCAGTGCTAGCGGCCCCCGGGTCGAGCAGTACTTC	CSASGPRVEQYF
TRBJ2-6	TRBV11-2	TRBD1	few	TGTGCCAGCAGCTTTCTCCGGGACAGGGGATTCCCTGGGGCCAACGTCCTGACTTTC	CASSFLRDRGFPGANVLTF
TRBJ1-1	TRBV6-2/TRBV6-3	NA	NA	TGTGCCAGCAGCCGACAGGTACCAATAGGGAGCACTGAAGCTTTCTTT	CASSRQVPIGSTEAFF
TRBJ2-1	TRBV29-1	TRBD2	few	TGCAGCGTTGCGGGGGGGACCGGTGTACCCAATGAGCAGTTCTTC	CSVAGGTGVPNEQFF
TRBJ1-5	TRBV28	NA	NA	TGTGCCAGCAGTTTATTCTCTTCACGGATGGATCAGCCCCAGCATTTT	CASSLFSSRMDQPQHF
TRBJ1-3	TRBV12-3/TRBV12-4	NA	NA	TGTGCCAGCAGGCCAACCGCCTCTGGAAACACCATATATTTT	CASRPTASGNTIYF
TRBJ2-1	TRBV11-2	NA	many	TGTGCCAGCAGCTTCCGTCTGGGAGTGGAGGAGCAGTTCTTC	CASSFRLGVEEQFF
TRBJ2-7	TRBV15	TRBD2	few	TGTGCCACCAGCAGAGATCGGACTAGCTTCTACGAGCAGTACTTC	CATSRDRTSFYEQYF
TRBJ2-7	TRBV5-1	NA	NA	TGCGCCAGCAGCTTGGGATCAGGGCTCGAGCAGTACTTC	CASSLGSGLEQYF